This T cell receptor (beta chain) was sequenced during a study of glioma-infiltrating T cells after dendritic cell vaccination. TCRdb keeps only in-frame clones here, not all; method: immunoSEQ multiplex PCR. The sample carries approximately 100,000 clones, roughly 76% recorded once. The CDR3 contains 15 residues. The germline CDR1 and CDR2 sequences are SGHRS and YFSETQ. This clone has a single count. The chain has TRBV5-1 and TRBJ2-5, with D tentatively TRBD1 (6 bases). The end of the DNA fits TRBJ2-7 better, so the J call may be wrong. The sequence came from a human donor with glioblastoma. The sample consisted of blood, taken before dendritic cell vaccination. The CDR3 loop is CASSLVAGDPYEQYF. For the CDR3, the DNA is TGCGCCAGCAGCTTGGTGGCAGGGGACCCCTACGAGCAGTACTTC.